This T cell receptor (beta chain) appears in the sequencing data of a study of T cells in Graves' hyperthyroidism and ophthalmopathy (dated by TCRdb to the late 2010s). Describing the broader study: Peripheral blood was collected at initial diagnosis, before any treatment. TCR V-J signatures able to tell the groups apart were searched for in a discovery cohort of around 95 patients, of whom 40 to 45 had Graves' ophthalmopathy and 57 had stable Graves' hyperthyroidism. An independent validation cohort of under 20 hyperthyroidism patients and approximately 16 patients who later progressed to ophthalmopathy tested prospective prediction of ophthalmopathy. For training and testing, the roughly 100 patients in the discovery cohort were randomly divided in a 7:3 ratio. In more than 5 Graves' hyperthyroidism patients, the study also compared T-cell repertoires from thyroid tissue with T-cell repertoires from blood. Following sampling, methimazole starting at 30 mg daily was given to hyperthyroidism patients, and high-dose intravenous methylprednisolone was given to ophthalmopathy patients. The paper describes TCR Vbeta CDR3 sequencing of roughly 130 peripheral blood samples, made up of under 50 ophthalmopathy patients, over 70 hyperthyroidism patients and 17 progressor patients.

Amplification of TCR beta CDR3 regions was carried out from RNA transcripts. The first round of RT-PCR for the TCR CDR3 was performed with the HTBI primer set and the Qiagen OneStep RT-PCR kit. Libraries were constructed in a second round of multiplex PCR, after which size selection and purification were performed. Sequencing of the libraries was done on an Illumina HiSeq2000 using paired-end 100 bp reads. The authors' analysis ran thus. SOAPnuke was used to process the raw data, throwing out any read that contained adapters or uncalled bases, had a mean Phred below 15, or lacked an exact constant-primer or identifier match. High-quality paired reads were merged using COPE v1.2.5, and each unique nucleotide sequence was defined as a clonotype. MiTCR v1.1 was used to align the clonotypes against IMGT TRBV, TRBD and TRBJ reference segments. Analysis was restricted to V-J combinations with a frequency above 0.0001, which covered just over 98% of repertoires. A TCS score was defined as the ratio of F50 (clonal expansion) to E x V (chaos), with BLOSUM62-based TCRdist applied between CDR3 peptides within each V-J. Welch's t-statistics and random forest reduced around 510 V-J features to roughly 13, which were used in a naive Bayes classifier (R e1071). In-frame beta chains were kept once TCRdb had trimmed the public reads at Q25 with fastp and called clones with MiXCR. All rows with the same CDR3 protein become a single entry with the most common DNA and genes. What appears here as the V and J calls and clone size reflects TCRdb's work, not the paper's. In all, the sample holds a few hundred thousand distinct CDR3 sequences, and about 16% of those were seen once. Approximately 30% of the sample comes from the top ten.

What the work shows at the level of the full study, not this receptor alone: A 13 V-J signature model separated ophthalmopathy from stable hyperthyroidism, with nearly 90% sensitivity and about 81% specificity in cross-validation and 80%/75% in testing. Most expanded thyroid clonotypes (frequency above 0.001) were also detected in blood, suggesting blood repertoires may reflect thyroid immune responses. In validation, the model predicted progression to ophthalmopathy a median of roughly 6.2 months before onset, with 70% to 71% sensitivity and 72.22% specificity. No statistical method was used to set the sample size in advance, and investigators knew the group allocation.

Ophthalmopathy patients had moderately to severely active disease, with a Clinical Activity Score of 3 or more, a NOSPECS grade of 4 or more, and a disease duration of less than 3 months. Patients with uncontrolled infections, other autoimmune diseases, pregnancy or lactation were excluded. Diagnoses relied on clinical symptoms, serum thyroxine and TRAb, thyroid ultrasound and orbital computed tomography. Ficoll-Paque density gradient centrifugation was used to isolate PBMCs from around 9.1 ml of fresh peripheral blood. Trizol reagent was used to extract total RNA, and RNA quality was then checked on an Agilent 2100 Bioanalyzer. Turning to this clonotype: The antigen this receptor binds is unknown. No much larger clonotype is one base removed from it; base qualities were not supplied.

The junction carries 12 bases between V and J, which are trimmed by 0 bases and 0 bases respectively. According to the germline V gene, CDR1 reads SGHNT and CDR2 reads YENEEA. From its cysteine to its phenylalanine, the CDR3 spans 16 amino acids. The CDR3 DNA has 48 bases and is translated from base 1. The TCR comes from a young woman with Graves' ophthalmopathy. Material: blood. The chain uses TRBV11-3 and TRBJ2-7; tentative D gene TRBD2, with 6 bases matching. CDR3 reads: CASSLEWDSLSYEQYF. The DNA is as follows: TGTGCCAGCAGCTTAGAATGGGACTCCCTCTCCTACGAGCAGTACTTC.